One and the same sample provided the 7 T cell receptor beta chains below, sequenced in a study of metastatic and nonmetastatic thyroid tumors. The entire patient cohort was treatment-naive prior to thyroid surgery. TCRdb re-called the PCR reads through MiXCR. The sample shows roughly 14,000 clones, roughly 36% of them seen only once. Sequenced input: tumor tissue. Every receptor here comes from a male donor with papillary thyroid cancer or a benign thyroid nodule (not recorded which). Some clones in this sample may be carry-over from other donors' samples.

This sequence joins TRBV11-3 and TRBJ1-2; no definite D call. The CDR3 runs to 12 residues. The V end was cut by 2 bases, the J end by 8 bases, with 9 bases between. Per the germline V gene, CDR1 is SGHNT and CDR2 is YENEEA. CDR3 nucleotides: TGTGCCAGCAGCTTACGTCCAAACGGCTACACCTTC. Its protein product is CASSLRPNGYTF.

This sequence joins TRBV5-4 and TRBJ2-2; 9 bases match TRBD1. CDR3 length equals 16 residues. V dropped 4 bases and J dropped 2; count of bases not matched to a gene: 6. Germline V CDR1 and CDR2: SGHNT, YYREEE (reference sequence). DNA for the CDR3: TGTGCCAGCAGCCCACGGGACAGGGTTAACACCGGGGAGCTGTTTTTT. Its translation is CASSPRDRVNTGELFF. Together with reference TRBV5-4 and TRBJ2-2, the CDR3 gives the full variable domain: ETGVTQSPTHLIKTRGQQVTLRCSSQSGHNTVSWYQQALGQGPQFIFQYYREEENGRGNFPPRFSGLQFPNYSSELNVNALELDDSALYLCASSPRDRVNTGELFFGEGSRLTVL.

By frequency in the sample, this clone is medium-sized (0.01 to 0.1%). The V call is TRBV6-2 or TRBV6-3, the J call TRBJ1-1, with 10 bases matching TRBD1. The germline V gene encodes CDR1 MNHEY and CDR2 SVGEGT. J was trimmed by 3 bases and V by 6 bases; bases with no gene match: 13. This CDR3 has 17 amino acids. The CDR3, as DNA: TGTGCCAGCAGCGCCGGCGCCGGGACAGGGGTCCACACTGAAGCTTTCTTT. The encoded protein is CASSAGAGTGVHTEAFF.

In its sample, this clone was seen many times. The sample holds other DNA sequences that translate to the same CDR3. This chain links TRBV10-2 with TRBJ2-1; 10 nucleotides match TRBD2. V lost 3 bases, J lost 3 bases, and 5 bases stayed unmatched. This CDR3 region has 16 residues. From germline, CDR1 is WSHSY and CDR2 SAAADI. CDR3: CASSDSSGRGYNEQFF. CDR3 nucleotides: TGCGCCAGCAGTGACTCTAGCGGGAGAGGCTACAATGAGCAGTTCTTC.

This clone qualifies as medium-sized (0.01 to 0.1%). The chain uses TRBV30 and TRBJ2-3, with D hard to call. Germline V CDR1 and CDR2: GTSNPN, SVGIG (reference sequence). Trimming removed 2 bases at V and 1 base at J, with 10 bases between. The CDR3 has 14 amino acids. Written as DNA, the CDR3 is TGTGCCTGGAGTCGAAACCTAGGCACAGATACGCAGTATTTT. Residues: CAWSRNLGTDTQYF.

In this sample, this clone turned up many times. The chain combines TRBV4-1 with TRBJ2-7; no definite D call. Germline assignment: CDR1 MGHRA and CDR2 YSYEKL. Trimming left V 0 bases short and J 3 bases short, with 12 bases between. This CDR3 spans 15 amino acids. The CDR3: CASSQDSSRDYEQYF. CDR3 in DNA: TGCGCCAGCAGCCAAGATAGCAGCCGAGACTACGAGCAGTACTTC.

In its sample, this clone was seen many times. This rearrangement joins TRBV11-2 to TRBJ2-5; 12 bases match TRBD2. This CDR3 contains 15 residues. Trimming at V came to 4 bases and at J to 5 bases, leaving 5 bases not matched to a gene. Germline V gene sequence: CDR1 SGHAT, CDR2 FQNNGV. The CDR3 nucleotides read TGTGCCAGCAGCTCCACTAGCGGGGGGTTGGAGACCCAGTACTTC. This codes for CASSSTSGGLETQYF. Complete variable domain (other parts from reference TRBV11-2 and TRBJ2-5): EAGVAQSPRYKIIEKRQSVAFWCNPISGHATLYWYQQILGQGPKLLIQFQNNGVVDDSQLPKDRFSAERLKGVDSTLKIQPAKLEDSAVYLCASSSTSGGLETQYFGPGTRLLVL.